The source of this T cell receptor (beta chain) is a study of control samples from healthy donors and cancer patients. The V segment lost 5 bases and the J segment 7 bases; nucleotides outside the gene matches: 9. Germline assignment: CDR1 MNHEY and CDR2 SVGAGI. The CDR3 has 14 amino acids. TCRdb keeps only in-frame clones here, not all; method: immunoSEQ multiplex PCR. The sample lists over 150,000 clones; roughly 92% were seen once. The source is a woman younger than 30 in good health. The chain has TRBV6-5 and TRBJ2-7; 9 positions match TRBD1. Sequencing was done on a sample of blood. CDR3 protein: CASSRTGVLVEQYF. CDR3 nucleotides: TGTGCCAGCAGTAGGACAGGGGTCTTGGTAGAGCAGTACTTC.